The entry that follows covers one T cell receptor (beta chain) sequence. Its target is unknown. TCRdb used MiXCR to reprocess the RT-PCR reads, holding one entry per CDR3 protein. In the table there are about 780,000 distinct CDR3 sequences, 18% of which are singletons. The CDR3 is made up of 15 amino acids. Germline loops: CDR1 MNHNS, CDR2 SASEGT. V lost 7 bases and J lost 7; bases outside the gene matches: 11. The data stem from a study of response to subunit inactivated influenza vaccine. Whole-study findings and limits: The study's authors posited that every seasonal influenza vaccination enlists few new T cells.

The chain links TRBV6-1 to TRBJ2-1; 9 nucleotides align to TRBD1. This sequence was found in a man in his forties or fifties who received an inactivated influenza vaccine. The source was PBMCs from blood, collected 5 days after vaccination. The CDR3 DNA is TGTGCCAGCAAAAACCGGGACAGGGATAAAAATGAGCAGTTCTTC. It codes for CASKNRDRDKNEQFF.